This T cell receptor beta chain emerged from a study of cytomegalovirus exposure and HLA in healthy donors. PCR involved 60 Vbeta and 13 Jbeta primers. Profiled with immunoSEQ multiplex PCR; TCRdb holds only in-frame clones, not every one. The sample includes about 140,000 clones, roughly three quarters seen only once; the top ten take roughly 1.8%. Study-wide results and caveats: In vitro testing confirmed a few CMV-associated chains as specific for CMV antigens. Follow-up analysis later connected one missense variant in DCLRE1C with trimming of TCR beta V- and J-genes.

Germline CDR1 SNHLY, CDR2 FYNNEI. This CDR3 is 14 amino acids long. V was pared by 5 bases and J by 3 bases, with 4 bases of the junction left unmatched. This clone was counted only a few times. Its antigen remains unidentified. The specimen was PBMCs. This TCR derives from a woman in her thirties or forties in good health and CMV-seronegative. This chain connects TRBV2 to TRBJ1-2; TRBD1 agrees at 9 bases. The CDR3 loop reads CASSWGQGDYGYTF. CDR3 in DNA: TGTGCCAGCAGTTGGGGACAGGGCGACTATGGCTACACCTTC.